This entry features one T cell receptor (beta chain) sequence. Its antigen remains unidentified. 13 Jbeta primers and 60 Vbeta primers were used for the PCR. The method was immunoSEQ multiplex PCR; TCRdb's version includes in-frame clones alone and lacks a portion of them. The sample carries 70,000 to 80,000 clones, less than 80% recorded once. The data derive from a study of cytomegalovirus exposure and HLA in healthy donors. From germline, CDR1 is SGHAT and CDR2 FQNNGV. The germline V and J ends were trimmed by 5 bases and 9 bases, with 8 bases remaining between them. The CDR3 is 12 amino acids. Points from the study as a whole: In a later analysis, TCR association rates varied by HLA locus: DRB1 most, HLA-C fewest.

The rearrangement uses TRBV11-2 and TRBJ1-6; D ambiguous. This TCR was recovered from a woman between 40 and 50 years old in good health and CMV-seropositive. Sample: PBMCs. The CDR3 region has the DNA TGTGCCAGCAGCCCCCCCAGTTCACCCCTCCACTTT. Translating gives CASSPPSSPLHF.